The 20 T cell receptor beta chains below come from one sample, sequenced in a study of Graves' ophthalmopathy and Graves' hyperthyroidism (dated by TCRdb to 2017 to 2018). TCRdb lists the instrument as Illumina HiSeq 2000. TCR beta CDR3 regions were amplified from RNA transcripts for repertoire sequencing. HTBI primers and the Qiagen OneStep RT-PCR kit were used in a first-round RT-PCR, which was followed by a second-round multiplex PCR, size selection and purification. TCRdb trimmed public reads at Q25 via fastp, called clones via MiXCR and kept in-frame beta chains. Identical CDR3 protein sequences are pooled into one entry, listed with their most common genes and DNA. For this sample there are 560,000 or so distinct CDR3 sequences; under 40% appear just once. About 4% of the sample lies in the top ten. The sample comprised peripheral blood or thyroid tissue (not recorded which). The origin of the receptors is an adult man with Graves' hyperthyroidism.

Many counts were recorded for this clonotype. V and J are TRBV5-6 and TRBJ2-5; 11 positions match TRBD2. V shed 0 bases and J 9 bases; nucleotides not matched to a gene: 7. This CDR3 region has 15 residues. Germline-derived CDR1 and CDR2 are SGHDT and YYEEEE. Here the CDR3 reads CASSLGLAGLGPQYF. CDR3 nucleotide sequence: TGTGCCAGCAGCTTGGGACTAGCGGGGCTAGGGCCCCAGTACTTC.

The chain couples TRBV20-1 to TRBJ1-3; D possibly corresponds to TRBD2 (5 bases). The DNA end favors TRBJ2-3, so the J call may be wrong. Germline V gives CDR1 DFQATT, CDR2 SNEGSKA (reference sequence). CDR3 length: 15 residues. The CDR3 sequence is CSASDYLQATDTQYF. The CDR3 bases are TGCAGTGCTAGTGACTACCTACAAGCCACAGATACGCAGTATTTT.

This clonotype was counted ten times or more. This chain connects TRBV20-1 to TRBJ1-6; a weak D match, TRBD1 (6 bases). In germline, CDR1 is DFQATT, CDR2 SNEGSKA (reference sequence). The V and J ends lost 3 bases and 8 bases respectively, with 8 bases between them. CDR3 size: 12 residues. This chain's CDR3 is CSASRQDSPLHF. The CDR3 DNA reads TGCAGTGCTAGTCGACAGGATTCACCCCTCCACTTT.

The rearrangement uses TRBV7-9 and TRBJ2-7, with TRBD1 identical over 9 bases. Germline V gene data show CDR1 as SEHNR and CDR2 as FQNEAQ (reference sequence). With 5 bases clipped from V and 7 bases from J, the junction kept 9 bases outside the gene matches. The CDR3 has 14 amino acids. CDR3 coding DNA: TGTGCCAGCAGCCCACGGACAGGGGAGGTGGAGCAGTACTTC. This sequence encodes CASSPRTGEVEQYF.

This clonotype was counted many times. The V and J genes are TRBV4-1 and TRBJ2-5; D uncertain. The CDR3 loop spans 14 amino acids. Trimming stripped 0 bases from V and 5 bases from J, with 10 bases between. CDR1 is MGHRA, CDR2 YSYEKL, per germline. CDR3 loop: CASSQEVPRETQYF. For the CDR3, the DNA is TGCGCCAGCAGCCAAGAGGTCCCACGGGAGACCCAGTACTTC.

The chain recombines TRBV29-1 with TRBJ2-5, with 10 nucleotides matching TRBD1. Germline V CDR1 and CDR2: SQVTM, ANQGSEA. CDR3 size: 13 residues. In DNA, the CDR3 is TGCAGTTTCGGGACAGGGGAACAAGAGACCCAGTACTTC. Protein product: CSFGTGEQETQYF. The whole variable domain, filled in from reference TRBV29-1 and TRBJ2-5, reads SAVISQKPSRDICQRGTSLTIQCQVDSQVTMMFWYRQQPGQSLTLIATANQGSEATYESGFVIDKFPISRPNLTFSTLTVSNMSPEDSSIYLCSFGTGEQETQYFGPGTRLLVL.

Many counts were recorded for this clonotype. The chain carries TRBV20-1 and TRBJ2-7; 11 bases align to TRBD2. The CDR3 runs 14 residues. Germline lookup yields CDR1 DFQATT and CDR2 SNEGSKA (reference sequence). J was trimmed by 4 bases and V by 6 bases; bases with no gene match: 8. The CDR3 coding sequence is TGCAGTGCCCGGGGACTAGCGGATACTTACGAGCAGTACTTC. Protein product: CSARGLADTYEQYF.

This chain links TRBV19 with TRBJ1-4, with TRBD1 matching over 10 bases. The CDR3 runs to 15 residues. CDR1 is LNHDA, CDR2 SQIVND, per germline (reference sequence). Trimming cost V 8 bases and J 5 bases; bases outside gene matches: 8. The CDR3: CASSSGTGANEKLFF. The CDR3 DNA is TGTGCCAGTTCTTCCGGGACAGGGGCAAATGAAAAACTGTTTTTT.

This clonotype has at least ten counts. The rearrangement joins TRBV5-6 to TRBJ2-7; 9 bases map to TRBD1. J gave up 0 bases and V 2 bases, and 3 bases lay outside the gene matches. In germline, CDR1 is SGHDT, CDR2 YYEEEE. This CDR3 comprises 15 residues. This CDR3 reads CASSLGGQGSYEQYF. The DNA of the CDR3 is TGTGCCAGCAGCTTAGGGGGACAGGGCTCCTACGAGCAGTACTTC. Full variable domain (remainder filled in from reference TRBV5-6 and TRBJ2-7): DAGVTQSPTHLIKTRGQQVTLRCSPKSGHDTVSWYQQALGQGPQFIFQYYEEEERQRGNFPDRFSGHQFPNYSSELNVNALLLGDSALYLCASSLGGQGSYEQYFGPGTRLTVT.

This clonotype was seen repeatedly, ten times or more. The CDR3 is CASSQDLGGRETQYF. The CDR3, as DNA: TGTGCCAGCAGCCAAGATTTGGGGGGCCGAGAGACCCAGTACTTC. J is TRBJ2-5 and V is TRBV4-2; D tentatively fits TRBD1 or TRBD2 (6 bases each). The germline V gene has CDR1 LGHNA and CDR2 YNFKEQ. The V end lost 0 bases, the J end lost 4 bases, and 12 bases lay between the germline ends. The CDR3 is 15 residues long.

This clonotype has ten or more counts. The chain is built from TRBV5-8 and TRBJ1-2, with D possibly matching TRBD1 (6 bases). This CDR3 is 14 amino acids long. The germline gives CDR1 SGHTS, CDR2 YDEGEE. V lost 0 bases to trimming and J lost 4 bases, with 10 bases between them. CDR3 protein: CASSLARGIYGYTF. The CDR3 coding sequence is TGTGCCAGCAGCTTGGCCAGGGGAATCTATGGCTACACCTTC. Complete variable domain (other parts from reference TRBV5-8 and TRBJ1-2): EAGVTQSPTHLIKTRGQQATLRCSPISGHTSVYWYQQALGLGLQFLLWYDEGEERNRGNFPPRFSGRQFPNYSSELNVNALELEDSALYLCASSLARGIYGYTFGSGTRLTVV.

This rearrangement joins TRBV29-1 to TRBJ2-7; TRBD2 matches at 14 bases. Near its end, the DNA agrees better with TRBJ2-1, so the J call may be wrong. Germline V gene lookup returns CDR1 SQVTM and CDR2 ANQGSEA. The CDR3 length is 15 residues. The CDR3 DNA is TGCAGCACTGTAATGGGACTAGCGGGAGCCCATGAGCAGTTCTTC. This sequence encodes CSTVMGLAGAHEQFF.

This clonotype appeared many times. This sequence joins TRBV4-2 and TRBJ2-5; TRBD2 matches at 7 bases. The CDR3 covers 15 residues. The germline V gene has CDR1 LGHNA and CDR2 YNFKEQ. The J segment lost 1 base and the V segment lost 1 base, leaving 3 bases of the junction unmatched. The CDR3 coding sequence is TGTGCCAGCAGCCAAGGGGGCGGGGGCCAAGAGACCCAGTACTTC. Translating it yields CASSQGGGGQETQYF.

Comments on this clonotype: At one boundary the junction diverges from the germline segment, which might be a read error. The chain joins TRBV10-2 to TRBJ1-4, with 7 nucleotides matching TRBD1. This CDR3 comprises 17 residues. CDR1 is WSHSY and CDR2 is SAAADI in the germline V gene. The CDR3 reads CASSSIGTHRGKEKLFF. The CDR3 DNA reads as TGTGCCAGCAGTTCCATTGGGACCCACAGGGGAAAAGAAAAACTGTTTTTT.

Many counts were recorded for this clonotype. V gene TRBV6-5 combines with J gene TRBJ1-5; maybe TRBD1 (6 bases). The length of the CDR3 is 13 residues. CDR1 is MNHEY, CDR2 SVGAGI, per germline. The V end was cut by 6 bases, the J end by 5 bases, with 11 bases between. CDR3 sequence reads: CASRPQGYQPQHF. DNA of the CDR3: TGTGCCAGCAGACCCCAGGGGTATCAGCCCCAGCATTTT.

This clonotype was counted ten times or more. The chain joins TRBV12-3 or TRBV12-4 to TRBJ2-5; 10 bases fit TRBD1. V lost 6 bases to trimming and J lost 1 base; unmatched junction nucleotides: 5. The CDR3 sequence is 15 residues long. CDR3 amino acids: CASRGTGAIQETQYF. The CDR3 DNA reads as TGTGCCAGCAGGGGGACAGGGGCTATCCAAGAGACCCAGTACTTC.

The chain carries TRBV25-1 and TRBJ1-2; TRBD1 agrees at 9 bases. With 7 bases clipped from V and 5 bases from J, the junction kept 14 bases outside the gene matches. Germline assignment: CDR1 MGHDK and CDR2 SYGVNS. The CDR3 runs to 16 residues. As DNA, the CDR3 is TGTGCCAGCACACCACTCCGGGACAGGGATAGATATGGCTACACCTTC. Residues: CASTPLRDRDRYGYTF.

The chain recombines TRBV12-3 or TRBV12-4 with TRBJ2-5; 8 bases line up with TRBD2. CDR3 length equals 15 residues. V shed 4 bases, J shed 1 base, and the junction held 5 bases outside the gene matches. CDR3 nucleotide sequence: TGTGCCAGCAGTTCAGCGGGGGCCTCCCAAGAGACCCAGTACTTC. It specifies CASSSAGASQETQYF.

This clonotype showed up many times. The chain employs TRBV12-3 or TRBV12-4 and TRBJ2-5, with a possible D match to TRBD1 (5 bases). Trimming took off 6 bases at V and 1 base at J, with 18 bases between the two ends. CDR3 length: 16 amino acids. CDR3 sequence (DNA): TGTGCCAGCAGCCGCTCCCGACAGTTACCCCAAGAGACCCAGTACTTC. Protein: CASSRSRQLPQETQYF.

The chain has TRBV2 and TRBJ1-3, with unresolved D. Trimming removed 2 bases at V and 3 bases at J, with 11 bases between. CDR3 length equals 15 residues. Looked up from germline, CDR1 is SNHLY and CDR2 is FYNNEI. CDR3 coding DNA: TGTGCCAGCAGTGAATGGCAGTGCGATGGAAACACCATATATTTT. It is translated as CASSEWQCDGNTIYF.